These 2 T cell receptor beta chains share one sample of origin, sequenced in a study of T cells in Graves' hyperthyroidism and ophthalmopathy. The CDR3 regions of TCR beta were amplified from RNA transcripts. RT-PCR in the first round (using the HTBI primer set) targeted the TCR CDR3. Each CDR3 protein is one row after TCRdb ran MiXCR on the multiplex PCR reads. The sample holds hundreds of thousands of distinct CDR3 sequences, over 15% seen once. The sequenced sample consisted of blood. The source is a woman between 18 and 30 years old with Graves' hyperthyroidism.

This clonotype was observed at least ten times. The DNA of the CDR3 is TGTGCCAGCAGACTCGACTACGAGCAGTACTTC. Amino acid sequence: CASRLDYEQYF. This chain joins TRBV6-1 and TRBJ2-7; no firm D call. Germline V lookup: CDR1 MNHNS, CDR2 SASEGT. CDR3 length: 11 residues. Trimming took off 6 bases at V and 3 bases at J, with 6 bases between the two ends.

The CDR3 DNA reads as TGCAGCGTTGAAACTAAGCGGGGGGGGAACCCTGGGGCCAACGTCCTGACTTTC. As protein: CSVETKRGGNPGANVLTF. V and J are TRBV29-1 and TRBJ2-6; 10 nucleotides align to TRBD2. J lost 2 bases, V lost 2 bases, and 9 bases had no gene match. The germline gives CDR1 SQVTM, CDR2 ANQGSEA. This CDR3 spans 18 amino acids.